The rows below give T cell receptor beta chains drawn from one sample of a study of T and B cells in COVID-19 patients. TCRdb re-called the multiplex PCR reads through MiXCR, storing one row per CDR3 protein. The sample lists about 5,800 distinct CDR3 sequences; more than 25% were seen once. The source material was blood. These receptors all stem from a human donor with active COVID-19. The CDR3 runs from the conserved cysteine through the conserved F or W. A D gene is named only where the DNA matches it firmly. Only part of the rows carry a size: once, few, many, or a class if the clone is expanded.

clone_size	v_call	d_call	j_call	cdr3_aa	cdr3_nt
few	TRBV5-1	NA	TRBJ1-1	CASSRTGNTEAFF	TGCGCCAGCAGCAGAACAGGAAACACTGAAGCTTTCTTT
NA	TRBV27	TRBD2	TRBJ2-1	CASRIKGLAGEKRYNEQFF	TGTGCCAGCAGGATCAAGGGACTAGCGGGGGAGAAGCGCTACAATGAGCAGTTCTTC
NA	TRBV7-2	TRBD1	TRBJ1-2	CATNRGGRYTF	TGTGCCACTAACAGGGGGGGTCGCTACACCTTC
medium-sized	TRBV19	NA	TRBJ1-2	CATQSMGGVYGYTF	TGTGCCACCCAGTCGATGGGGGGCGTCTATGGCTACACCTTC
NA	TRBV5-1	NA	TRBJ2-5	CASSFGIQETQYF	TGCGCCAGCAGCTTTGGGATCCAAGAGACCCAGTACTTC
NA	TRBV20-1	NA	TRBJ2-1	CSARDGAGAYNEQFF	TGCAGTGCTAGAGATGGGGCTGGAGCCTACAATGAGCAGTTCTTC
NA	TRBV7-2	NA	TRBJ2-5	CASSLWSQEETQYF	TGTGCCAGCAGCTTATGGTCACAGGAAGAGACCCAGTACTTC
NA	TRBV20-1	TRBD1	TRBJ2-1	CSELGTGGMQFF	TGCAGTGAACTAGGGACAGGGGGCATGCAGTTCTTC
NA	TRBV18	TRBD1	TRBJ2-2	CASSPDFGQGIGELFF	TGTGCCAGCTCACCAGACTTCGGACAGGGGATCGGGGAGCTGTTTTTT
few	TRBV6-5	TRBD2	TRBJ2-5	CASSVTSGQETQYF	TGTGCCAGCAGTGTTACTAGCGGTCAAGAGACCCAGTACTTC
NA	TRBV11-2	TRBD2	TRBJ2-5	CASSLGGVETQYF	TGTGCCAGCAGCCTCGGGGGGGTTGAGACCCAGTACTTC
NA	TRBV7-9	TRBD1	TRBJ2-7	CASKGQGDYEQYF	TGTGCCAGCAAGGGACAGGGGGACTACGAGCAGTACTTC
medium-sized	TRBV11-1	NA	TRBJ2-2	CASTLARQGGELFF	TGTGCCAGCACCTTGGCACGACAAGGCGGGGAGCTGTTTTTT
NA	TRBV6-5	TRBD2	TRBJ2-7	CASRGGAGYEQYF	TGTGCCAGCAGGGGAGGGGCGGGCTACGAGCAGTACTTC
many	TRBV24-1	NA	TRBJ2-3	CATRGGFDGADTQYF	TGTGCCACCAGGGGCGGATTCGACGGGGCGGATACGCAGTATTTT
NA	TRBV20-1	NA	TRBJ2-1	CKATGEGLYNEQFF	TGCAAAGCAACAGGGGAGGGCCTCTACAATGAGCAGTTCTTC
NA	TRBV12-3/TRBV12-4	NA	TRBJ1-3	CASTIPRSGFSGNTIYF	TGTGCCAGCACCATCCCCCGGTCTGGATTCTCTGGAAACACCATATATTTT
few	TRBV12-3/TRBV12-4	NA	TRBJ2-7	CASRPGHSSYEQYF	TGTGCCAGCAGACCGGGACACTCGTCCTACGAGCAGTACTTC
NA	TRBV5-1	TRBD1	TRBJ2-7	CASRTGTGGYNEQYF	TGCGCCAGCAGGACCGGGACAGGGGGCTACAACGAGCAGTACTTC
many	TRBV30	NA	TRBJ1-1	CAWSGVNTEAFF	TGTGCCTGGAGTGGGGTGAACACTGAAGCTTTCTTT
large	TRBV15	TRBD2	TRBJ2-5	CATSRGDTTSGQETQYF	TGTGCCACCAGCAGAGGGGATACCACTAGCGGGCAAGAGACCCAGTACTTC